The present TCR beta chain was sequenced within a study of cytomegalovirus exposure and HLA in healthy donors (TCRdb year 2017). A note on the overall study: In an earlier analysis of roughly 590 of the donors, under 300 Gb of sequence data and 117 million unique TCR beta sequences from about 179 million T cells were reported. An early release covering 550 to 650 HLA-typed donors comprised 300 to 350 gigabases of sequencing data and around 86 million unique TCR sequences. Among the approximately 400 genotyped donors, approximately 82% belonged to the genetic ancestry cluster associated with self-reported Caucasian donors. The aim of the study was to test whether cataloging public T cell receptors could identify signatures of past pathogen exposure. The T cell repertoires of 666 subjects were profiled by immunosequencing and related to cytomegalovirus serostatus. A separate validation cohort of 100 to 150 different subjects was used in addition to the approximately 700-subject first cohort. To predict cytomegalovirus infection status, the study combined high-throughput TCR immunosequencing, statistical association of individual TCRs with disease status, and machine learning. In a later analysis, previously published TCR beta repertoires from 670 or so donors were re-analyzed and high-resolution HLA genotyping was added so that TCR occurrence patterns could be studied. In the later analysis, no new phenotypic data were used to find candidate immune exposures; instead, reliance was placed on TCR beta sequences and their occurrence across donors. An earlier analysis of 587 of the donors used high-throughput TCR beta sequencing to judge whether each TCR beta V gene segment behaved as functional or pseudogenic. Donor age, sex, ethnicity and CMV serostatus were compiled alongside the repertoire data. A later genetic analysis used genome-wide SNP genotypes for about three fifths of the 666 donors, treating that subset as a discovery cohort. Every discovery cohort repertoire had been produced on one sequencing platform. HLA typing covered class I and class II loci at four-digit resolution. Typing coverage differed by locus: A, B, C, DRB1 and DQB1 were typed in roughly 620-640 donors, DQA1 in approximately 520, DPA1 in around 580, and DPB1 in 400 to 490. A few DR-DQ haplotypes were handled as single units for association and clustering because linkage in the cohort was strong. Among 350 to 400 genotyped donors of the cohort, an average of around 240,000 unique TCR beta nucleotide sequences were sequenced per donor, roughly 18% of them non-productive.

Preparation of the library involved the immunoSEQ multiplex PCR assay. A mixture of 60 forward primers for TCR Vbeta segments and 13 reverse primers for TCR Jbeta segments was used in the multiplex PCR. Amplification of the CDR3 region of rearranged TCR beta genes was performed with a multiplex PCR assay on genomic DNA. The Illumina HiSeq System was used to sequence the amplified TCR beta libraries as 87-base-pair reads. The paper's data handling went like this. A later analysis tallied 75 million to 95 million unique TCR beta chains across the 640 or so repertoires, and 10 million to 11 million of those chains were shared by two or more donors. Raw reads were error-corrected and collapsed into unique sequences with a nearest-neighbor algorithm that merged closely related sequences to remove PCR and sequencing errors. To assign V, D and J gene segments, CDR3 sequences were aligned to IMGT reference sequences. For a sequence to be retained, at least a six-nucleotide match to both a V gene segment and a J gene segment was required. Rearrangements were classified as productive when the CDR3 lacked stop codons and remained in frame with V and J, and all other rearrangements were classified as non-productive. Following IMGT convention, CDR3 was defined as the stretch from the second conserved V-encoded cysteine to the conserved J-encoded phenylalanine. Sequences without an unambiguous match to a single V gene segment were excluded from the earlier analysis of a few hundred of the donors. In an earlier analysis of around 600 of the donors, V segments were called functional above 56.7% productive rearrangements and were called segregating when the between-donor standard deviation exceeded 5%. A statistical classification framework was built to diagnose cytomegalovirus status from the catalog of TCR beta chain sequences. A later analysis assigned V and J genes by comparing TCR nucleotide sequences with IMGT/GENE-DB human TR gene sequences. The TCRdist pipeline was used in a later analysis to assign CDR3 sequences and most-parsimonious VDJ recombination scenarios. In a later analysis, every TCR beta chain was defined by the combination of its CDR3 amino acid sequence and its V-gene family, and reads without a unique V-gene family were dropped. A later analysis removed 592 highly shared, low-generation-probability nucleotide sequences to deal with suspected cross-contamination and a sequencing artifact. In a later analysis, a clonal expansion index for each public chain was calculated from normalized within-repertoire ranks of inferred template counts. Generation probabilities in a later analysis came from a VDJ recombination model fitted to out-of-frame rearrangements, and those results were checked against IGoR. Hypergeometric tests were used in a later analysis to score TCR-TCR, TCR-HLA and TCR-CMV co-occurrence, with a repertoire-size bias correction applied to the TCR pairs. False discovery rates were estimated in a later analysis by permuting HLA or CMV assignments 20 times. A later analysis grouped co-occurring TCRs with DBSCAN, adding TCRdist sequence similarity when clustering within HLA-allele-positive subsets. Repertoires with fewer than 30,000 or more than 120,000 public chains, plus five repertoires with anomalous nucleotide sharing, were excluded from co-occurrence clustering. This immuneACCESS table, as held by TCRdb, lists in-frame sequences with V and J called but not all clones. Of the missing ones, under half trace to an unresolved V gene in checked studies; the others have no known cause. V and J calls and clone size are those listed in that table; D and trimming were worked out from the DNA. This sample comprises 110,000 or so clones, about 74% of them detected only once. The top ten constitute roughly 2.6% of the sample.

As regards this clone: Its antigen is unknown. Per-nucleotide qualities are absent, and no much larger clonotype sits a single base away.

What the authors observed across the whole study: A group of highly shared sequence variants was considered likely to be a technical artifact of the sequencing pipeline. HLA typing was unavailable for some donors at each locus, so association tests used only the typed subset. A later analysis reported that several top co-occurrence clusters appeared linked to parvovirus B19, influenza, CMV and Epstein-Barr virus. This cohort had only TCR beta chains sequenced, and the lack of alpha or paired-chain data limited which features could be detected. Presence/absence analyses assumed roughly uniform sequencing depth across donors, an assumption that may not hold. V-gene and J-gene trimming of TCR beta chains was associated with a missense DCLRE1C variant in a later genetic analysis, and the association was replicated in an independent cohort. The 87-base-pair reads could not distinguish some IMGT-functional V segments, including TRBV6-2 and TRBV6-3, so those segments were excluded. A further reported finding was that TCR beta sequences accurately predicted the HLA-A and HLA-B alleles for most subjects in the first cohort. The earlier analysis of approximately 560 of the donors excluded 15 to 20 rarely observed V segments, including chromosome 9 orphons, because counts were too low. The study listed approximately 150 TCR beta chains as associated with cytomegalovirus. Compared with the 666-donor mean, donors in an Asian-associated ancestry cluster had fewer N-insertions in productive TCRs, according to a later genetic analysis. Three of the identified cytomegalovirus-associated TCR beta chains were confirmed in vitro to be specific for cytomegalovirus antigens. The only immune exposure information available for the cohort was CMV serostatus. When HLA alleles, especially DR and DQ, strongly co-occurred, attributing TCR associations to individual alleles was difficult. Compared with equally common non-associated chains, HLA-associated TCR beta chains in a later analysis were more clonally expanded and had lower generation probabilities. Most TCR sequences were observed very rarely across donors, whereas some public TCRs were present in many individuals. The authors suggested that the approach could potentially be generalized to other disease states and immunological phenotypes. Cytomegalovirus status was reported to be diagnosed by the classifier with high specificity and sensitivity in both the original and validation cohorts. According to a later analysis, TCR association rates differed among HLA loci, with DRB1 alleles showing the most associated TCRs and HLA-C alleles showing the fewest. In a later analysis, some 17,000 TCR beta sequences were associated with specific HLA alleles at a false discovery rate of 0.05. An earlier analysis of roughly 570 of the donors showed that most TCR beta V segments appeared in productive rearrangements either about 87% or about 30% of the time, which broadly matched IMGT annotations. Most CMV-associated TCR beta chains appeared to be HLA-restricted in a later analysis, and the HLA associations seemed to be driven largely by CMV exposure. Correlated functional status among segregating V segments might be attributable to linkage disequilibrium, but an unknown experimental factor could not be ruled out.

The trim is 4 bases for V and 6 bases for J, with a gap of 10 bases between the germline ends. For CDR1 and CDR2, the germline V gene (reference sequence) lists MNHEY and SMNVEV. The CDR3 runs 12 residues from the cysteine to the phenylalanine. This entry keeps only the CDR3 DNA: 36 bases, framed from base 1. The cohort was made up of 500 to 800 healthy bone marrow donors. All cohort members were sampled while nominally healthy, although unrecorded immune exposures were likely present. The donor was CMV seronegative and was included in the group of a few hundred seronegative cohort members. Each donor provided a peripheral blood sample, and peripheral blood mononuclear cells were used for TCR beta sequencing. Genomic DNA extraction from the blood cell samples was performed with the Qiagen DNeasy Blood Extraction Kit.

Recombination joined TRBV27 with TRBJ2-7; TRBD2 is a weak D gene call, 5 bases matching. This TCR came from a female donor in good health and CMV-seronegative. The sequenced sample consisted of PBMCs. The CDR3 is CASSSRGLEQYF. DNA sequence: TGTGCCAGCAGTTCCCGGGGTCTCGAGCAGTACTTC.